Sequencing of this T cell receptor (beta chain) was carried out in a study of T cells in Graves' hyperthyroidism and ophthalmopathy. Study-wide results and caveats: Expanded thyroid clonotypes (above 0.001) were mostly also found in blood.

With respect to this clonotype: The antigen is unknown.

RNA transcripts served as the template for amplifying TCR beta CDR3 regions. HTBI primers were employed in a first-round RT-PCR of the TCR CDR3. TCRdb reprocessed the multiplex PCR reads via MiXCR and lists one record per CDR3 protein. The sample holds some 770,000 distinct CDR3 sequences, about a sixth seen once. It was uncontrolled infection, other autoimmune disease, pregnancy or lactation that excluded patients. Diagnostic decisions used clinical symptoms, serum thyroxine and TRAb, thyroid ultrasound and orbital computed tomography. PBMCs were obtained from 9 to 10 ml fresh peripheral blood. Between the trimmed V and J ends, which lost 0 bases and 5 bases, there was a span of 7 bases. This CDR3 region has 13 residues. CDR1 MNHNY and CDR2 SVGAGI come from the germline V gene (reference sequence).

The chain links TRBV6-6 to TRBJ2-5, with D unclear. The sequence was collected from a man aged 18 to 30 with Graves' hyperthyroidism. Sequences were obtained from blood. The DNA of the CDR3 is TGTGCCAGCAGTTACTCACAGAGGGAGACCCAGTACTTC. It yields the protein CASSYSQRETQYF.